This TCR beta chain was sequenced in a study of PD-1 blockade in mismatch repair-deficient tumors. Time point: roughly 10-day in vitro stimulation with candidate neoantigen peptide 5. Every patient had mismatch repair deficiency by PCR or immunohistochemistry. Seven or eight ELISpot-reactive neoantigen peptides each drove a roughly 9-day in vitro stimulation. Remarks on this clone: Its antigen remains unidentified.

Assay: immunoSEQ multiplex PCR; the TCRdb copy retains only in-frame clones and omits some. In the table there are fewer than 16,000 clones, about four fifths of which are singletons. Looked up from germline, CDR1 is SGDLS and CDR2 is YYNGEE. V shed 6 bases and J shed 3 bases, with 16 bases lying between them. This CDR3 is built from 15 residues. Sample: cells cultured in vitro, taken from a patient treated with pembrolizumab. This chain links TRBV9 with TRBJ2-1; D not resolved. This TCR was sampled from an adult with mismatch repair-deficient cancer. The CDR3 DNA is TGTGCCAGCAACCACAATCCGACGGACTACAATGAGCAGTTCTTC. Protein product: CASNHNPTDYNEQFF.